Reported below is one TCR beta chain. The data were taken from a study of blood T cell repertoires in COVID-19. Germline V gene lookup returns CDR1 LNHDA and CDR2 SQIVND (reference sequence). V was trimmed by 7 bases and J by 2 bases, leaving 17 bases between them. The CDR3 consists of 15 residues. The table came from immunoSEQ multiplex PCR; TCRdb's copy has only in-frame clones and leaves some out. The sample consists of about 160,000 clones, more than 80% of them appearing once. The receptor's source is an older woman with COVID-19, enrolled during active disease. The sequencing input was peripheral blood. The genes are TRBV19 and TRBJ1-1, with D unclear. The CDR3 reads CASTPFLRVNTEAFF. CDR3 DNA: TGTGCCAGTACCCCCTTTCTTCGGGTAAACACTGAAGCTTTCTTT.